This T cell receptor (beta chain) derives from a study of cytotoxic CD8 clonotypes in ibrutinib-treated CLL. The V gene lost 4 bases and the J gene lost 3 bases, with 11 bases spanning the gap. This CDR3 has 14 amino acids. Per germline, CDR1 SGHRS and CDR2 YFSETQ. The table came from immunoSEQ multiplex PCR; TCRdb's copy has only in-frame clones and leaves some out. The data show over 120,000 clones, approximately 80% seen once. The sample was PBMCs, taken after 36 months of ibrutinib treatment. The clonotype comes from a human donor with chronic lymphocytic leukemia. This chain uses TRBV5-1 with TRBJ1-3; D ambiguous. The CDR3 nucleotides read TGCGCCAGCAGCGACGGAAGAAGTGGAAACACCATATATTTT. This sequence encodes CASSDGRSGNTIYF.